This T cell receptor beta chain was sequenced during a study of T cell responses to AZD1222 COVID-19 vaccine (dated by TCRdb to the early 2020s). Notes on the research overall: AZD1222 recipients with second doses at about 4 weeks or about 12 weeks were pooled, because spike-specific TCR depth and breadth did not differ between schedules. Trial participants were enrolled into age subgroups of 18-55, 56-69 and 70-plus years, which contained 148, 28 and 57 TCR-sequenced participants, respectively. TCR sequencing was performed for about 240 trial participants, of whom some 200 were given two doses of AZD1222 and 26 were given two doses of MenACWY control vaccine.

The time point label, read with the paper, signifies: baseline before first vaccination. Vaccinee samples were obtained from the UK trials COV001 and COV002, which included a single-blind randomized controlled phase 2/3 trial of AZD1222 (ChAdOx1 nCoV-19) in healthy adults. For TCRbeta chain sequencing, PBMC samples from trial participants were taken at day 0 and at day 28 after the second dose. The CDR3 regions of human TCRbeta chains were subjected to immunosequencing. In the original analysis: Repertoire TCRs were checked for matches against a reference library of SARS-CoV-2-specific TCRs that had been generated using the MIRA antigen-specificity platform. Breadth was defined as the fraction of unique TCRs that were SARS-CoV-2-associated, and depth was defined as the fraction of total T cells that were SARS-CoV-2-associated. Each spike-specific TCR was assigned to its reactive spike region and to a CD4 or CD8 class using the MIRA data. Log10-transformed breadth and depth values were compared by one-way ANOVA with Sidak's multiple comparisons tests. TCRdb holds this immuneACCESS table with in-frame rearrangements only. Some clones are missing; in checked studies, unresolved V genes explain under half, and the rest has no known cause. The V and J calls and clone size come from that table; D and trimming were worked out from the DNA. Across this sample there are 45,000 to 60,000 clones, with approximately 90% seen only once. The ten largest clones capture 3% to 4% of the sample.

Beyond this particular receptor, the publication reports: Only a handful of AZD1222 recipients were SARS-CoV-2 seropositive at baseline, limiting conclusions about previously exposed vaccinees. Nearly half of unique spike-specific TCRs reportedly recognized epitopes outside regions mutated in the B.1.351 and B.1.1.7 variants. Participants were mostly white British and included more females than males, and it was suggested by the authors that clonal diversity may have been underestimated. Because no day 14 peak-response samples were available, repertoires were characterized only after the peak T cell response. The vaccine-associated CD4 TCRs covered the entire spike protein, and the dominant responses fell in regions 160-218 and 743-854. After two AZD1222 doses, both the breadth and the depth of spike-specific TCRs were significantly higher than at day 0 and than in MenACWY recipients. In the small 56-69-year group, the increase in depth fell short of significance, most likely because of low power.

On this clone: Its binding antigen is unknown. Per-base qualities were not stored, and no clone one base away is much larger.

The V end loses 0 bases and the J end loses 2 bases, and a stretch of 11 bases separates them. The CDR3 runs 15 residues from the cysteine to the phenylalanine. Only CDR3 DNA remains: 45 bases, in frame from the first base. CDR1 LGHNA and CDR2 YNFKEQ were looked up in the germline V gene. In this chain, TRBV4-2 is recombined with TRBJ2-7, with an unclear D gene assignment. Sample: peripheral blood, taken on day 0 of AZD1222 vaccination. This clonotype was sampled from an adult in good health. The bases read TGTGCCAGCAGCCAAGATAGTCCCGGTGCCTACGAGCAGTACTTC. It encodes CASSQDSPGAYEQYF.